The 10 T cell receptor beta chains below were found in one sample sequenced in a study of lymphopenia after photon versus proton radiotherapy. Assay: immunoSEQ multiplex PCR; the TCRdb copy retains only in-frame clones and omits some. Among 35,000 to 45,000 clones listed, over 75% were seen once. This specimen was peripheral blood, taken from a patient treated with proton-based radiotherapy. The receptor set was obtained from a woman aged 65 to 85 with pancreatic cancer.

V gene TRBV2 combines with J gene TRBJ1-1, with 9 bases matching TRBD1. Germline CDR1 SNHLY, CDR2 FYNNEI. After removal of 7 bases from V and 1 base from J, the junction contained 10 bases not matched to a gene. The CDR3 is 16 residues long. In nucleotides, the CDR3 is TGTGCCAGCAACTACAGGGGGCCTTTTAAGAACACTGAAGCTTTCTTT. It specifies CASNYRGPFKNTEAFF.

Only one count was recorded for this clone. This sequence joins TRBV29-1 and TRBJ2-5; TRBD2 agrees at 9 bases. After removal of 5 bases from V and 2 bases from J, the junction contained 3 bases not matched to a gene. Germline V lookup: CDR1 SQVTM, CDR2 ANQGSEA. CDR3 length equals 13 residues. The CDR3 nucleotides read TGCAGCGTTAGTAGCGGGAGTCAAGAGACCCAGTACTTC. This encodes CSVSSGSQETQYF. Using reference TRBV29-1 and TRBJ2-5 for the parts outside the CDR3, the full variable domain is SAVISQKPSRDICQRGTSLTIQCQVDSQVTMMFWYRQQPGQSLTLIATANQGSEATYESGFVIDKFPISRPNLTFSTLTVSNMSPEDSSIYLCSVSSGSQETQYFGPGTRLLVL.

V is TRBV29-1 and J is TRBJ2-1, with 12 bases lining up with TRBD2. V was clipped by 3 bases and J by 10 bases; unmatched bases: 10. The CDR3 sequence is 15 residues long. Germline V gene lookup returns CDR1 SQVTM and CDR2 ANQGSEA. The CDR3 region has the DNA TGCAGCGTTGATTTTTCTAGCGGGAGGGTGGGGGAGCAGTTCTTC. The encoded protein is CSVDFSSGRVGEQFF.

The chain has TRBV18 and TRBJ1-1, with 11 bases that match TRBD1. CDR3 length: 14 residues. Germline V lookup: CDR1 KGHSH, CDR2 LQKENI. The trim removed 6 bases at V and 4 bases at J, leaving 4 bases unmatched. The CDR3 DNA reads as TGTGCCAGCTCCACCGGGACAGGGGGCACTGAAGCTTTCTTT. Encoded protein: CASSTGTGGTEAFF.

The chain links TRBV5-4 to TRBJ2-1, with D unclear. CDR3 length equals 15 residues. V lost 0 bases, J lost 4 bases, and 11 bases lay in between. Germline V gives CDR1 SGHNT, CDR2 YYREEE (reference sequence). This CDR3 is CASSLVGAVYNEQFF. The CDR3 DNA sequence: TGTGCCAGCAGCTTGGTTGGCGCAGTTTACAATGAGCAGTTCTTC.

This clone was recorded only once. The rearrangement joins TRBV27 to TRBJ1-1, with D unclear. The CDR3 runs 10 residues. From germline, CDR1 is MNHEY and CDR2 SMNVEV (reference sequence). The CDR3 spells CEGRRTEAFF. The CDR3, as DNA: TGTGAAGGGAGGAGGACTGAAGCTTTCTTT.

The V and J genes are TRBV6-5 and TRBJ1-1, with D hard to call. The CDR3 spans 14 residues. Trimming shortened V by 2 bases and J by 2 bases, and 9 bases separated the two germline ends. Germline V gene data show CDR1 as MNHEY and CDR2 as SVGAGI. The CDR3 region is CASSYTGINTEAFF. CDR3 coding DNA: TGTGCCAGCAGTTACACGGGGATAAACACTGAAGCTTTCTTT.

The CDR3 bases are TGTGCCAGCAGCTTGAACAACCTCTACGAGCAGTACTTC. Its protein is CASSLNNLYEQYF. This chain links TRBV5-6 with TRBJ2-7; D gene ambiguous. V was cut by 1 base and J by 3 bases, with 8 bases left in between. The CDR3 spans 13 residues. The germline CDR1 and CDR2 sequences are SGHDT and YYEEEE.

In DNA, the CDR3 is TGTGCCAGCATGGGGAGGGACAGTAACTACGAGCAGTACTTC. Translation: CASMGRDSNYEQYF. The chain employs TRBV2 and TRBJ2-7; the D gene could be TRBD1 or TRBD2 (7 bases each). V lost 7 bases to trimming and J lost 3 bases, with 16 bases between them. Germline V CDR1 and CDR2: SNHLY, FYNNEI. The CDR3 length is 14 residues.

The chain employs TRBV19 and TRBJ1-2; 10 bases agree with TRBD1. The CDR3 sequence is 13 residues long. Trimming removed 5 bases from V and 6 bases from J; junction bases left unmatched: 3. Germline assignment: CDR1 LNHDA and CDR2 SQIVND (reference sequence). The CDR3 region has the DNA TGTGCCAGTAGTCCGACAGGGGGCCATGGCTACACCTTC. It yields the protein CASSPTGGHGYTF.